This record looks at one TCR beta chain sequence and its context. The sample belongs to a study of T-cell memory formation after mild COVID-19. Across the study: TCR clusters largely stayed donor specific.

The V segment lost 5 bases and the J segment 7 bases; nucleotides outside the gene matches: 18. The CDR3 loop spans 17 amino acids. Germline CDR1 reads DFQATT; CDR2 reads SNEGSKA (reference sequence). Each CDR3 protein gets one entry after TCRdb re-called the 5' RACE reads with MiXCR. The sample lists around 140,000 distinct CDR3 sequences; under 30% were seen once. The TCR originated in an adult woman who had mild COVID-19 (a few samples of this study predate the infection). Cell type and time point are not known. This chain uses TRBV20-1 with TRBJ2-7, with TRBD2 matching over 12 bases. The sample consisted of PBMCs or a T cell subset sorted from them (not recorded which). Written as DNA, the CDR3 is TGCAGTGCTGCCCCTACCTTGGGACTAGCGGGTCAGGGGGAGCAGTACTTC. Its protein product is CSAAPTLGLAGQGEQYF.